This is a list of T cell receptor beta chains from one sample in a study of cytomegalovirus exposure and HLA in healthy donors. Clones were sequenced by immunoSEQ multiplex PCR, and TCRdb holds only the in-frame ones, with some missing. The top ten hold 7.7% of the sample, which has about 150,000 clones, around 79% seen once. Material: PBMCs. These receptors were collected from a young man in good health and CMV-seropositive. Each CDR3 is given with its conserved first and last residue. The order of the fields is D gene, V gene, clone size, J gene, CDR3 DNA, CDR3 protein. D genes are given only for firm matches. Some rows mark clone size as missing; the rest say once, few, many or name a class of expanded clone.

>-|TRBV19|-|TRBJ1-2
TGTGCCAGTAGTATGGTGGAGGGGAACTATGGCTACACCTTC
CASSMVEGNYGYTF
>-|TRBV5-1|few|TRBJ1-3
TGCGCCAGCAGCTCGACAGACACTGGAAACACCATATATTTT
CASSSTDTGNTIYF
>-|TRBV27|-|TRBJ1-6
TGTGCCAGCAGTTTAGGTAGCGGGCCTGCTAATTCACCCCTCCACTTT
CASSLGSGPANSPLHF
>TRBD1|TRBV5-1|-|TRBJ1-6
TGCGCCAGCAGCTCTGACAGGGGGAATTCACCCCTCCACTTT
CASSSDRGNSPLHF
>-|TRBV2|-|TRBJ1-1
TGTGCCAGCAGTTTGGACTGGAACACTGAAGCTTTCTTT
CASSLDWNTEAFF
>-|TRBV5-6|-|TRBJ2-3
TGTGCCAGCAGCTTGGAATGGGCAGTAACTAGCACAGATACGCAGTATTTT
CASSLEWAVTSTDTQYF
>TRBD1|TRBV6-1|-|TRBJ1-4
TGTGCCAGCAGTGAGCCGGGACAGTCTAATGAAAAACTGTTTTTT
CASSEPGQSNEKLFF
>-|TRBV28|-|TRBJ1-1
TGTGCCAGCAGTTTGGGACACCTGAACACTGAAGCTTTCTTT
CASSLGHLNTEAFF
>-|TRBV27|-|TRBJ2-6
TGTGCCAGCAGTTTATCGTACAGGGCTGGGGCCAACGTCCTGACTTTC
CASSLSYRAGANVLTF
>TRBD1|TRBV5-6|-|TRBJ1-2
TGTGCCAGCAGCTTAATGGGACAGGGATCCTATGGCTACACCTTC
CASSLMGQGSYGYTF
>TRBD2|TRBV5-1|-|TRBJ2-1
TGCGCCAGCAGCCGCCAGCGGGAGAGATACAATGAGCAGTTCTTC
CASSRQRERYNEQFF
>-|TRBV11-2|-|TRBJ1-5
TGTGCCAGCAGCTTAGAACCAGGGGGCAATCAGCCCCAGCATTTT
CASSLEPGGNQPQHF
>TRBD1|TRBV27|few|TRBJ1-2
TGTGCCAGCACCCCGACGGACAGGGGAGGCTATGGCTACACCTTC
CASTPTDRGGYGYTF
>TRBD2|TRBV12-5|-|TRBJ2-3
TGTGCTAGTGGTTTCCGGACTAGCGCTGTGGCAGATACGCAGTATTTT
CASGFRTSAVADTQYF
>-|TRBV18|-|TRBJ2-5
TGTGCCAGCTCACCAAGGGGCAGGGGAGAGACCCAGTACTTC
CASSPRGRGETQYF
>-|TRBV15|-|TRBJ1-1
TGTGCCACCAGCAGAGGGACACAGGGAATCGCTGAAGCTTTCTTT
CATSRGTQGIAEAFF
>TRBD1|TRBV5-6|-|TRBJ1-4
TGTGCCAGCAGGCCTACAGGGGGCGGACAGCTTAATGAAAAACTGTTTTTT
CASRPTGGGQLNEKLFF
>TRBD1|TRBV30|-|TRBJ1-1
TGTGCCTGGAGTGTACCTCTTACAGGGGCCACTGAAGCTTTCTTT
CAWSVPLTGATEAFF
>-|TRBV7-7|-|TRBJ2-1
TGTGCCAGCAGCCGCGGGGGGGGACAGGACAATGAGCAGTTCTTC
CASSRGGGQDNEQFF
>TRBD1|TRBV18|once|TRBJ2-1
TGTGCCAGCTCACCACCGAAGGACAGGGTAGAGCAGTTCTTC
CASSPPKDRVEQFF
>-|TRBV10-1|-|TRBJ2-3
TGCGCCAGTCGGAACGCGAGGCAGACCGATCCTAGCACAGATACGCAGTATTTT
CASRNARQTDPSTDTQYF
>-|TRBV7-3|-|TRBJ2-3
TGTGCCAGCAGCCCCGGTGTGAGGTCCACAGATACGCAGTATTTT
CASSPGVRSTDTQYF
>TRBD1|TRBV5-1|-|TRBJ1-1
TGCGCCAGCAGCGGAACCTCCAGGGGGAGGCTTTTTGACACTGAAGCTTTCTTT
CASSGTSRGRLFDTEAFF
>-|TRBV28|-|TRBJ2-3
TGTGCCAGCAGCCTGACAGTGACCACAGATACGCAGTATTTT
CASSLTVTTDTQYF
>-|TRBV6-1|-|TRBJ1-1
TGTGCCAGCAGTGAATCCGGGGTCGGGAACACTGAAGCTTTCTTT
CASSESGVGNTEAFF
>TRBD1|TRBV6-5|-|TRBJ1-5
TGTGCCAGCTCGACAGGGAGATTATCTCAGCCCCAGCATTTT
CASSTGRLSQPQHF
>TRBD1|TRBV29-1|-|TRBJ1-2
TGCAGCACACCGGGACAGGGTGTTGGTGACTATGGCTACACCTTC
CSTPGQGVGDYGYTF
>TRBD2|TRBV7-9|-|TRBJ2-1
TGTGCCAGCAGCCCAGGAGCCTATAGCGGGAGAGAAGAGCAGTTCTTC
CASSPGAYSGREEQFF
>-|TRBV28|-|TRBJ2-6
TGTGCCAGCAGCTATAATCTTGACTCTGGGGCCAACGTCCTGACTTTC
CASSYNLDSGANVLTF
>-|TRBV6-6|-|TRBJ2-2
TGTGCCAGCAGTCCAGACACCGGGGAGCTGTTTTTT
CASSPDTGELFF
>-|TRBV2|-|TRBJ2-7
TGTGCCAGCAGTGAGGTCAGGGCTCGAGAGCAGTACTTC
CASSEVRAREQYF
>TRBD2|TRBV2|-|TRBJ2-1
TGTGCCAGCAATCCCTTCCGGAGTTGGACTAGTGGGAACCATGAGCAGTTCTTC
CASNPFRSWTSGNHEQFF
>-|TRBV9|-|TRBJ1-6
TGTGCCAGCAGCGTAGGCTGGGAGGGGAGTTCACCCCTCCACTTT
CASSVGWEGSSPLHF
>TRBD1|TRBV27|few|TRBJ2-7
TGTGCCAGCAGGGGGCAGGGGGTCCCCTACGAGCAGTACTTC
CASRGQGVPYEQYF
>TRBD2|TRBV7-2|-|TRBJ2-5
TGTGCCAGCAGCTCGGGGAGGGCCCAGTACTTC
CASSSGRAQYF
>-|TRBV30|-|TRBJ1-2
TGTGCCTGGAGTTGGCAGTCCAGCTATGGCTACACCTTC
CAWSWQSSYGYTF
>TRBD2|TRBV28|-|TRBJ2-7
TGTGCCAGCAGCCCCCGGGGCGGGAGGTCCCGCGACGAGCAGTACTTC
CASSPRGGRSRDEQYF
>TRBD1|TRBV10-3|once|TRBJ1-2
TGTGCCACCAAGGCCGAAGGGACAGCCAACTATGGCTACACCTTC
CATKAEGTANYGYTF
>-|TRBV18|few|TRBJ2-7
TGTGCCAGCTCAACACTTACAGGAAATCCCTACGAGCAGTACTTC
CASSTLTGNPYEQYF
>-|TRBV18|-|TRBJ1-2
TGTGCCAGCTCACCATTTTCGACAGGTGTTTATGGCTACACCTTC
CASSPFSTGVYGYTF
>TRBD1|TRBV4-1|few|TRBJ1-4
TGCGCCAGCAGCCAGGAGGAGAGGTCCGGGACAGAAGAAAAACTGTTTTTT
CASSQEERSGTEEKLFF
>TRBD1|TRBV19|-|TRBJ1-5
TGTGCCAGTAGTATTGGGGACAGGGGGAACAATCAGCCCCAGCATTTT
CASSIGDRGNNQPQHF
>TRBD2|TRBV9|-|TRBJ2-2
TGTGCCAGCAGCGCCGGGGGGGGGCGCGACACCGGGGAGCTGTTTTTT
CASSAGGGRDTGELFF
>TRBD1|TRBV4-1|-|TRBJ2-6
TGCGCCAGCAGCCAACAGGGGGCTGGGGCCAACGTCCTGACTTTC
CASSQQGAGANVLTF
>TRBD1|TRBV6-5|-|TRBJ1-5
TGTGCCAGCAGTCGCGGACAGGGGAGCAATCAGCCCCAGCATTTT
CASSRGQGSNQPQHF
>TRBD1|TRBV7-9|few|TRBJ2-3
TGTGCCAGCACCCCAGCGGAAGGGGGCCATACGCAGTATTTT
CASTPAEGGHTQYF
>TRBD1|TRBV7-9|-|TRBJ2-7
TGTGCCAGCAGCAACGGACAGGACCACTCCTACGAGCAGTACTTC
CASSNGQDHSYEQYF
>TRBD1|TRBV29-1|-|TRBJ1-2
TGCAGCGTTGTCCGGGCAGGGGGCCTAGCTAACTATGGCTACACCTTC
CSVVRAGGLANYGYTF
>TRBD1|TRBV16|-|TRBJ1-5
TGTGCCAGCAGCCGAGGGACAGGGCTCAATCAGCCCCAGCATTTT
CASSRGTGLNQPQHF
>TRBD1|TRBV28|-|TRBJ2-6
TGTGCCAGCAGTTTATCCGGGACAGGGCGGCCTGGGGCCAACGTCCTGACTTTC
CASSLSGTGRPGANVLTF
>TRBD2|TRBV19|-|TRBJ2-5
TGTGCCAGTAGTGGGGCTAGCGGAGGGACCCAGTACTTC
CASSGASGGTQYF
>TRBD2|TRBV27|-|TRBJ2-1
TGTGCCAGCAGTTTATCTGCGGGGGGTTACAATGAGCAGTTCTTC
CASSLSAGGYNEQFF
>-|TRBV4-3|-|TRBJ1-3
TGCGCCAGCAGCCGCTCAAGCGGATTCTCTGGAAACACCATATATTTT
CASSRSSGFSGNTIYF
>TRBD2|TRBV5-1|-|TRBJ2-3
TGCGCCAGCAGCGATTTGCGGGGGGTGGATACGCAGTATTTT
CASSDLRGVDTQYF
>-|TRBV5-4|-|TRBJ1-4
TGTGCCAGCAGCGCCGGCAGGGTGAATGAAAAACTGTTTTTT
CASSAGRVNEKLFF
>-|TRBV30|-|TRBJ2-7
TGTGCCTGGAGTCCCGCAGGGTTCGAGCAGTACTTC
CAWSPAGFEQYF
>-|TRBV29-1|-|TRBJ2-7
TGCAGCGTTGACGACTTGGCCTTTGGGGAGCAGTACTTC
CSVDDLAFGEQYF
>-|TRBV29-1|-|TRBJ2-5
TGCAGCGTTGAAGATCGCAGGGGAGAGACCCAGTACTTC
CSVEDRRGETQYF
>TRBD2|TRBV14|-|TRBJ2-1
TGTGCCAGCAGGGCCGGGACTAGGGATTACAATGAGCAGTTCTTC
CASRAGTRDYNEQFF